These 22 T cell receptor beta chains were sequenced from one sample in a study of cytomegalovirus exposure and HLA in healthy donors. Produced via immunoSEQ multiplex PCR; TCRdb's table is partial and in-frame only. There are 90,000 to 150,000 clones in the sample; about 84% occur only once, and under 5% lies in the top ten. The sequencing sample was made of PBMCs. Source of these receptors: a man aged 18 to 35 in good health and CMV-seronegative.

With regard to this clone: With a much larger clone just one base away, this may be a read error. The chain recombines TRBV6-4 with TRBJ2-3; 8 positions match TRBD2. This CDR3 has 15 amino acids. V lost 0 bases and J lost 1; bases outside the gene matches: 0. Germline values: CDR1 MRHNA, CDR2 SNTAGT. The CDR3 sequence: CASSDSSGGTDTQYF. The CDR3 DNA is TGTGCCAGCAGTGACTCTAGCGGGGGCACAGATACGCAGTATTTT.

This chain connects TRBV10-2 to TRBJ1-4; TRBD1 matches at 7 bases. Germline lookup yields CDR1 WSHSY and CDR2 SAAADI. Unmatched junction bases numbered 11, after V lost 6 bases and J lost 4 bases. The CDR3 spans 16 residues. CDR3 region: CASRDLPGTVNEKLFF. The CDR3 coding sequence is TGCGCCAGCAGAGATCTACCCGGGACAGTTAATGAAAAACTGTTTTTT.

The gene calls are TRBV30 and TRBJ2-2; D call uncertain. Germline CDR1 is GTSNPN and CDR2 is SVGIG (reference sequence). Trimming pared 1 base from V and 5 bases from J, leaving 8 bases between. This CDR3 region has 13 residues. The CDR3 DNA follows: TGTGCCTGGAGTGAAACTACTACCGGGGAGCTGTTTTTT. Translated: CAWSETTTGELFF. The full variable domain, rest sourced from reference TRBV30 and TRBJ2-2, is SQTIHQWPATLVQPVGSPLSLECTVEGTSNPNLYWYRQAAGRGLQLLFYSVGIGQISSEVPQNLSASRPQDRQFILSSKKLLLSDSGFYLCAWSETTTGELFFGEGSRLTVL.

The CDR3 here is CASTSSAGGPETQYF. CDR3 DNA sequence: TGTGCCAGCACCTCATCAGCGGGGGGGCCCGAGACCCAGTACTTC. V gene TRBV6-1 combines with J gene TRBJ2-5; 10 bases line up with TRBD2. The CDR3 totals 15 residues. Germline CDR1 and CDR2: MNHNS and SASEGT. The V and J ends lost 7 bases and 5 bases, in that order; junction bases with no gene match: 10.

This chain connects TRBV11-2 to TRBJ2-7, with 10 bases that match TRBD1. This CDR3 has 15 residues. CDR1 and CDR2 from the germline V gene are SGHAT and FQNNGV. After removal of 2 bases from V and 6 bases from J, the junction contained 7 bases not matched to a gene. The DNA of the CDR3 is TGTGCCAGCAGCTTAATCGGACAGGGGGGCGGCGAGCAGTACTTC. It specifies CASSLIGQGGGEQYF.

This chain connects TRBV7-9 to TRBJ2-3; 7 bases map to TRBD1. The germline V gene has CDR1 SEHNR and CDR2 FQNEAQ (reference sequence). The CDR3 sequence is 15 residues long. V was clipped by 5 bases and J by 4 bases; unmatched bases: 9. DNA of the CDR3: TGTGCCAGCAGCCTCGAGGGGGCGGGCGCAGATACGCAGTATTTT. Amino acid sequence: CASSLEGAGADTQYF.

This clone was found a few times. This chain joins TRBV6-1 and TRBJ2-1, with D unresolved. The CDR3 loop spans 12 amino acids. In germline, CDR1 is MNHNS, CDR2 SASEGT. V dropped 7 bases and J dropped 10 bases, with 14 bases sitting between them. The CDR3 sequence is CASNDDRREQFF. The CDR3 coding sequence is TGTGCCAGCAACGATGACCGGAGAGAGCAGTTCTTC.

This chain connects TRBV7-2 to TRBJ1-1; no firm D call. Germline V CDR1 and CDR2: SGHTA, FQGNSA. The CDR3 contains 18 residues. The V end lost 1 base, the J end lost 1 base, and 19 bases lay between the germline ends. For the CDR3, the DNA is TGTGCCAGCAGCTTAGGCGGTCCCCGGCGCCTATGGAACACTGAAGCTTTCTTT. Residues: CASSLGGPRRLWNTEAFF.

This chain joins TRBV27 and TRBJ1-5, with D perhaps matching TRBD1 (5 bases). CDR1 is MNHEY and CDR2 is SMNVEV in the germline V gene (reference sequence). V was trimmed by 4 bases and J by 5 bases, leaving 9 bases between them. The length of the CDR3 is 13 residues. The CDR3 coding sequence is TGTGCCAGCAGTTCCGGGACTTATCAGCCCCAGCATTTT. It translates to CASSSGTYQPQHF.

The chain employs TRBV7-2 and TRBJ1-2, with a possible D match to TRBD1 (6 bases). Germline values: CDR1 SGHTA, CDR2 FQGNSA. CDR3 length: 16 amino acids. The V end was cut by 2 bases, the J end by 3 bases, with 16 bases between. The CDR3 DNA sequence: TGTGCCAGCAGCTTATCTCTGGGGGCGTCATACTATGGCTACACCTTC. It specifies CASSLSLGASYYGYTF. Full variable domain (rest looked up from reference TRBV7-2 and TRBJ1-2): GAGVSQSPSNKVTEKGKDVELRCDPISGHTALYWYRQSLGQGLEFLIYFQGNSAPDKSGLPSDRFSAERTGGSVSTLTIQRTQQEDSAVYLCASSLSLGASYYGYTFGSGTRLTVV.

As DNA, the CDR3 is TGTGCCAGTAGTCGCCAGGACACTGAAGCTTTCTTT. This gives the protein CASSRQDTEAFF. V usage is TRBV19 and J usage is TRBJ1-1; D call uncertain. The V and J ends lost 5 bases and 3 bases respectively, with 7 bases between them. Germline-derived CDR1 and CDR2 are LNHDA and SQIVND (reference sequence). This CDR3 region has 12 residues.

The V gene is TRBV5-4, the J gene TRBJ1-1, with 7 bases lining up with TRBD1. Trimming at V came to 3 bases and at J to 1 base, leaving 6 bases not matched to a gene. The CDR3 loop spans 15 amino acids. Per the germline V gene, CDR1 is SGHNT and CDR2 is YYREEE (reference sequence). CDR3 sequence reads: CASSWGRGWNTEAFF. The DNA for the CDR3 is TGTGCCAGCAGCTGGGGCAGGGGGTGGAACACTGAAGCTTTCTTT.

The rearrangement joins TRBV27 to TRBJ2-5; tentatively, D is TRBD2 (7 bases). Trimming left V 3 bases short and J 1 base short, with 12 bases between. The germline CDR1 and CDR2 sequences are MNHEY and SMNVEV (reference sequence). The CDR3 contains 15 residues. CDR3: CASSLRGLIQETQYF. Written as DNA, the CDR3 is TGTGCCAGCAGTTTGCGGGGGCTCATCCAAGAGACCCAGTACTTC.

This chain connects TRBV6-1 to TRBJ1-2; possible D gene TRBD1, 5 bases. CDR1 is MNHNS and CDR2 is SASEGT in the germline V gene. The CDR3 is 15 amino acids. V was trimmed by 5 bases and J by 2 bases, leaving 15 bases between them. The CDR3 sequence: CASSQSQTANYGYTF. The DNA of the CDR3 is TGTGCCAGCAGTCAAAGCCAGACAGCGAACTATGGCTACACCTTC.

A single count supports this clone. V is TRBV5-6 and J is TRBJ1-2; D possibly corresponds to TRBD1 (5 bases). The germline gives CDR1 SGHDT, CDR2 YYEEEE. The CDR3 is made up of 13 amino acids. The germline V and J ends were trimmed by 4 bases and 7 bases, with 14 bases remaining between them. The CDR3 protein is CASSPPRVSGYTF. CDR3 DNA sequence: TGTGCCAGCAGCCCCCCCAGGGTATCTGGCTACACCTTC.

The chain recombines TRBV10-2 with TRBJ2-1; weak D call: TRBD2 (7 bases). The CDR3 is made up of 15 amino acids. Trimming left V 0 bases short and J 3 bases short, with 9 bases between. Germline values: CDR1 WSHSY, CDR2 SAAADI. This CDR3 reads CASSESRGGYNEQFF. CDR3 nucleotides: TGCGCCAGCAGTGAGTCAAGGGGGGGCTACAATGAGCAGTTCTTC.

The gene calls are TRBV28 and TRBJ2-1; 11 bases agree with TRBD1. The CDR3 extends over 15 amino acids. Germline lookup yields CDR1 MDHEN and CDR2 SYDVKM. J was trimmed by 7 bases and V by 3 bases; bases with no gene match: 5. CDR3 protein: CASSFVRDRGNEQFF. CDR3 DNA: TGTGCCAGCAGTTTCGTCCGGGACAGGGGGAATGAGCAGTTCTTC. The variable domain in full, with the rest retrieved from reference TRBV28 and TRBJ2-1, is DVKVTQSSRYLVKRTGEKVFLECVQDMDHENMFWYRQDPGLGLRLIYFSYDVKMKEKGDIPEGYSVSREKKERFSLILESASTNQTSMYLCASSFVRDRGNEQFFGPGTRLTVL.

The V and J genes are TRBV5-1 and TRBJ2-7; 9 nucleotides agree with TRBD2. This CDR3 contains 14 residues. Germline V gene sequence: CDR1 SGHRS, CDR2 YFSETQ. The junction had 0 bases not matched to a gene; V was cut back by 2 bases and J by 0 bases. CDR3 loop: CASSFSGSSYEQYF. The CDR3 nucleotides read TGCGCCAGCAGCTTTAGCGGGAGCTCCTACGAGCAGTACTTC.

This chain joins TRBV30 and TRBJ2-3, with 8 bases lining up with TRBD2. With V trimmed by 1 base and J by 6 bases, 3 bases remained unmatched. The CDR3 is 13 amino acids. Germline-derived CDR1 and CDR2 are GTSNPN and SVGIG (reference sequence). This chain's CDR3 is CAWSAIAGDTQYF. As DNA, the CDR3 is TGTGCCTGGAGTGCAATAGCGGGGGATACGCAGTATTTT.

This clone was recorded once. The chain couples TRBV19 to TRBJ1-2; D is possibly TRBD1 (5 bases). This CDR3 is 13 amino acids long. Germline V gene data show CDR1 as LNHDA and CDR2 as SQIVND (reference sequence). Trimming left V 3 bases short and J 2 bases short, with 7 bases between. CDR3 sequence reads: CASSIRGNYGYTF. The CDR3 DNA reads TGTGCCAGTAGTATTCGGGGGAACTATGGCTACACCTTC.

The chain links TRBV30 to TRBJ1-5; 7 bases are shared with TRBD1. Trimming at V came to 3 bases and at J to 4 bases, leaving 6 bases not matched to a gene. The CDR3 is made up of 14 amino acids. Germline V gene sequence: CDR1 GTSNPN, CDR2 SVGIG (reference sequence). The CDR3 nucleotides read TGTGCCTGGAGCTCTGGGGGACAGAATCAGCCCCAGCATTTT. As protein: CAWSSGGQNQPQHF.

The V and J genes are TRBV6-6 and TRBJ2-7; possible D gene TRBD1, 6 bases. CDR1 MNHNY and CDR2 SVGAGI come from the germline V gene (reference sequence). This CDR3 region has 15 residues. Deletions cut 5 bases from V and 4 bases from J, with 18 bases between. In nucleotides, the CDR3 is TGTGCCAGCAGTAAGAAGACGACAGGAGTATACGAGCAGTACTTC. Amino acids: CASSKKTTGVYEQYF.